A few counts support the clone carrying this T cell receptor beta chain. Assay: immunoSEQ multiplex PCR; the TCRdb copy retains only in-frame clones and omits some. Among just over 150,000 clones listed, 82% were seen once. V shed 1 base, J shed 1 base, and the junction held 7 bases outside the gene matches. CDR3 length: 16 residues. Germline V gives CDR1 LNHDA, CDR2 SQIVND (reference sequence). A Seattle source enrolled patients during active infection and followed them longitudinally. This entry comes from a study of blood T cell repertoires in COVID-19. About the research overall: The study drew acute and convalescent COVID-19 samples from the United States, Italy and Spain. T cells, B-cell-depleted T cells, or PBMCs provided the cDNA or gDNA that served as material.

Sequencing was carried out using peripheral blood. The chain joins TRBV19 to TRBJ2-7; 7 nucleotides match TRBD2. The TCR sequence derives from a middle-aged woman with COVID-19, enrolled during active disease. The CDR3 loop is CASSIVSGEGSYEQYF. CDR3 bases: TGTGCCAGTAGTATAGTGAGCGGGGAAGGGTCCTACGAGCAGTACTTC. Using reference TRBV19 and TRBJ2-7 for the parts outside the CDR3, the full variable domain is DGGITQSPKYLFRKEGQNVTLSCEQNLNHDAMYWYRQDPGQGLRLIYYSQIVNDFQKGDIAEGYSVSREKKESFPLTVTSAQKNPTAFYLCASSIVSGEGSYEQYFGPGTRLTVT.